Shown below are 2 T cell receptor beta chains from a single sample sequenced in a study of cytomegalovirus exposure and HLA in healthy donors. Researchers ran the PCR with 60 Vbeta and 13 Jbeta primers. Data came from immunoSEQ multiplex PCR; TCRdb stores just in-frame clones and leaves some out. Here the sample spans more than 80,000 clones, approximately 76% being singletons. Sequencing was done on a sample of PBMCs. These receptors were taken from a woman between 55 and 75 years old in good health and CMV-seropositive.

The chain uses TRBV10-2 and TRBJ1-5; 8 bases map to TRBD1. There are 16 residues in the CDR3. The J segment lost 0 bases and the V segment lost 6 bases, leaving 7 bases of the junction unmatched. Germline V gives CDR1 WSHSY, CDR2 SAAADI. This chain's CDR3 is CASRAGTGDSNQPQHF. Here the CDR3 DNA reads TGCGCCAGCAGAGCCGGGACAGGCGATAGCAATCAGCCCCAGCATTTT.

The rearrangement uses TRBV4-2 and TRBJ2-7; a weak D match, TRBD2 (5 bases). The CDR3 is 16 residues long. Germline CDR1 and CDR2: LGHNA and YNFKEQ. The germline V and J ends were trimmed by 0 bases and 6 bases, with 18 bases remaining between them. CDR3 DNA: TGTGCCAGCAGCCAAGACCGAGCGGCCGGTGGCTCCGAGCAGTACTTC. It translates to CASSQDRAAGGSEQYF.